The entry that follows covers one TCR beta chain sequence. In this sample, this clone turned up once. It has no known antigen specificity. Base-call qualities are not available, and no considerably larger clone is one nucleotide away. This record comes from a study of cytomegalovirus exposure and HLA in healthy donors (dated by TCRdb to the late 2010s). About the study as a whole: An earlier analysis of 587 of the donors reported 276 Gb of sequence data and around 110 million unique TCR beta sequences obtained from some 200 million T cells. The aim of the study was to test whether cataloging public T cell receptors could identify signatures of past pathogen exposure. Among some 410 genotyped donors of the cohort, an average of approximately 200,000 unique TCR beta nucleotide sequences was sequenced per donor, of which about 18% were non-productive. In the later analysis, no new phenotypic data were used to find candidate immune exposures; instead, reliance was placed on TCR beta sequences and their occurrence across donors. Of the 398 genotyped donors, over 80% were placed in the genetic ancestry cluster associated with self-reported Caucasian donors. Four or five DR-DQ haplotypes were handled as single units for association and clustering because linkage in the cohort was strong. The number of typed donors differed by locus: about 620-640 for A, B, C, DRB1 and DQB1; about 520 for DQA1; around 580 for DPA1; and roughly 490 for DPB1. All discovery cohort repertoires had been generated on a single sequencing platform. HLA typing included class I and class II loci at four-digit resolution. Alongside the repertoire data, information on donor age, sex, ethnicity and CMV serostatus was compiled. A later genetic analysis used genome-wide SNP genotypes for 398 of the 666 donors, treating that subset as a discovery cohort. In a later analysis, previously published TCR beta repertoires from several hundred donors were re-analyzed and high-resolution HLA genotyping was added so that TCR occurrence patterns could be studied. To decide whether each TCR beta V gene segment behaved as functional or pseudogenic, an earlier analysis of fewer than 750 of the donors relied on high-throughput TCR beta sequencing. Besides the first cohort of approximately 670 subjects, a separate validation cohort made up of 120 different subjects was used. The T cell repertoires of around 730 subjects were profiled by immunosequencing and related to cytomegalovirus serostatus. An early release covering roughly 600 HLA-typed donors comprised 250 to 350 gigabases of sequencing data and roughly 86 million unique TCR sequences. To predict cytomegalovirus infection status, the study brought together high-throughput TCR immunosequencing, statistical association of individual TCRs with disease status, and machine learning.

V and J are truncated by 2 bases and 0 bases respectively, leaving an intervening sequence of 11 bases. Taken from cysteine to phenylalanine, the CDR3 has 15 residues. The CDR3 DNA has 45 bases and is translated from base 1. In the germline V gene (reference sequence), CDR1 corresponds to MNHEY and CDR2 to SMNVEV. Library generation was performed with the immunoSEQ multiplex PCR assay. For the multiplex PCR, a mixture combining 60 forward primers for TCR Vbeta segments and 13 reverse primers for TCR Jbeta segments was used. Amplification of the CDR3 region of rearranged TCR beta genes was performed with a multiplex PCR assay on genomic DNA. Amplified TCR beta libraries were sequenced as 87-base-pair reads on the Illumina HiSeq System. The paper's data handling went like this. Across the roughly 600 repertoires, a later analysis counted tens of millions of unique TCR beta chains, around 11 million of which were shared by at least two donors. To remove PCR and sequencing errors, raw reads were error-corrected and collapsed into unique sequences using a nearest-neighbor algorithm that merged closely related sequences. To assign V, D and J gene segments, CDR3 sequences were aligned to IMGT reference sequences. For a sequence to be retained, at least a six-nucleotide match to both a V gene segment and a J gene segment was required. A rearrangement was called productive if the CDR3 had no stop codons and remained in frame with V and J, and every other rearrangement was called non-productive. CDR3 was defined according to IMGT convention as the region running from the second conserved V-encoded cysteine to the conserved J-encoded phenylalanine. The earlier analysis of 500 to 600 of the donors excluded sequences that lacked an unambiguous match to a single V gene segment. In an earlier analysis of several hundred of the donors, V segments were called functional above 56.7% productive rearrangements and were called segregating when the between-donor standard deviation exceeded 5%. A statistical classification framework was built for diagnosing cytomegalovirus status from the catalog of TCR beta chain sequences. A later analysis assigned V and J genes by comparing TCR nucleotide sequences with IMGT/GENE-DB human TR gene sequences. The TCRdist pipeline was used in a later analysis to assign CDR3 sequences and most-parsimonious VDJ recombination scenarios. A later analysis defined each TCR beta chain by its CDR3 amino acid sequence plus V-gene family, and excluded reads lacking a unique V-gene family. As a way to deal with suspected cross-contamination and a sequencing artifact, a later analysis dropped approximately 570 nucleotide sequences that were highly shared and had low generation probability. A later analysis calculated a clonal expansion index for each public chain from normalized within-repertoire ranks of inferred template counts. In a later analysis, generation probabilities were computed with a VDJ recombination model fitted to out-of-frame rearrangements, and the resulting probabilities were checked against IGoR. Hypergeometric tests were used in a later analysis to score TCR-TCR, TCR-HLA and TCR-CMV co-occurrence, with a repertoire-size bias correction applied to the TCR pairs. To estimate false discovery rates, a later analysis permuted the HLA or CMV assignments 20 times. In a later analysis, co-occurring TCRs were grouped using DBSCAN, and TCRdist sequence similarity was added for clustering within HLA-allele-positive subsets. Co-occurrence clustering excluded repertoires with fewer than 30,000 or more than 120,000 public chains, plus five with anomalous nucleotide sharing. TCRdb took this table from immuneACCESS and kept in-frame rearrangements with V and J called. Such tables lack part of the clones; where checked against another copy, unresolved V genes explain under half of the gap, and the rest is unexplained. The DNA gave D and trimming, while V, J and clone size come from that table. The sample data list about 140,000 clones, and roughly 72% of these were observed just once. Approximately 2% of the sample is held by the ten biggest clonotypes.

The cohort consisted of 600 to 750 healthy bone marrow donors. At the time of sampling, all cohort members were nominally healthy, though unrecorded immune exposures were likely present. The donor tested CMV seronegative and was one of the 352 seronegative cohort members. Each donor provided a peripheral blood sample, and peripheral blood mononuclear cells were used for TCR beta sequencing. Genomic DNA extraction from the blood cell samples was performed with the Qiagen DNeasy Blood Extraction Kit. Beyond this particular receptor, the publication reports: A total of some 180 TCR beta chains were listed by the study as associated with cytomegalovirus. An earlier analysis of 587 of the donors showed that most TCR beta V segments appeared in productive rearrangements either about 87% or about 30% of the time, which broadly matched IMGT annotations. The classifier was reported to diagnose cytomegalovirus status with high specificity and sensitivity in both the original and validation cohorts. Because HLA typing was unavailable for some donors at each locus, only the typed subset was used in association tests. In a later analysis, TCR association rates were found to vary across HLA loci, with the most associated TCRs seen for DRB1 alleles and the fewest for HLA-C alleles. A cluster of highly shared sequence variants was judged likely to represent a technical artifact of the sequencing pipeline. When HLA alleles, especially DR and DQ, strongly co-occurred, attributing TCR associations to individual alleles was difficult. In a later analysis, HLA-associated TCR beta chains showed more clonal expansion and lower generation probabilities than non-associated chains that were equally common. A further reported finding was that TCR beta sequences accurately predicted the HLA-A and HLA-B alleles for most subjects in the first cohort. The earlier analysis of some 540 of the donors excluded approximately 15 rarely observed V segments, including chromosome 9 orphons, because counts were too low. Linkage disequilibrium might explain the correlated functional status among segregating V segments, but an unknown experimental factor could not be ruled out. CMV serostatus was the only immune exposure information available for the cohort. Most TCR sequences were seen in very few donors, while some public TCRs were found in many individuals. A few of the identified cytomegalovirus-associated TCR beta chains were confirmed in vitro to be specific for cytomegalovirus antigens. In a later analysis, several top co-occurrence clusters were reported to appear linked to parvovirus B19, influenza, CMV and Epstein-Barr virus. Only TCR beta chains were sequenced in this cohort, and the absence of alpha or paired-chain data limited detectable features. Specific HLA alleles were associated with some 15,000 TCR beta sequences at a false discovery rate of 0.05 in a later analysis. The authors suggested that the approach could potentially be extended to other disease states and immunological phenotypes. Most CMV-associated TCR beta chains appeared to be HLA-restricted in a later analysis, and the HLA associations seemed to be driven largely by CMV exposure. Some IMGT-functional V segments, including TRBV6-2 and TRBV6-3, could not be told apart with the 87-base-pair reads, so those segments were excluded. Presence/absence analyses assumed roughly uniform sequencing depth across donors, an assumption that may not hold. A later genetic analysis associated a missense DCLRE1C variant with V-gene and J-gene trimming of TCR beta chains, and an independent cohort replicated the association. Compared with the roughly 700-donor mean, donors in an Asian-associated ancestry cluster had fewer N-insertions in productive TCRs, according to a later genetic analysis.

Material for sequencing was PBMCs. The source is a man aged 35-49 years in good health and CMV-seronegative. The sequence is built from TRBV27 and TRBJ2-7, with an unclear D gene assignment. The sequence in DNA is TGTGCCAGCAGTTTACCCCCCCTCTTCTCCTACGAGCAGTACTTC. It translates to CASSLPPLFSYEQYF.